This T cell receptor (beta chain) was obtained from a study of monozygotic twins with inflammatory bowel disease. This CDR3 comprises 15 residues. From the 5' RACE reads, TCRdb lists one entry per CDR3 protein and no DNA. In all, the sample yields roughly 300,000 distinct CDR3 sequences. Staff drew a roughly 2.5 ml blood sample from each donor. The TCR was taken from a human donor with ulcerative colitis or Crohn's disease, or a healthy co-twin of an affected twin (not recorded which). The specimen was blood. V is TRBV12-3 or TRBV12-4 and J is TRBJ1-6; as DNA is missing, the TRBD1 call by TCRdb cannot be tested. The CDR3 region is CASSLPGTDNSPLHF.